This record looks at one T cell receptor beta chain sequence and its context. Its antigen remains undetermined. The record has no base qualities; no much larger clone is one base away. In the paper's terms, the treatment or condition label means: live attenuated yellow fever vaccine strain. At each blood-draw timepoint, two biological replicates of bulk PBMCs were obtained. PBMCs were isolated from peripheral blood using a standard Ficoll-Paque protocol. TriZol was used to extract RNA from bulk PBMCs, from CD4 and CD8 fractions, and from dextramer-positive and dextramer-negative fractions. Synthesis of TCR cDNA relied on 5'RACE template switching, a step that introduced a universal primer site along with unique molecular identifiers. cDNA synthesis was primed from both the TCR alpha and TCR beta constant segments. Library amplification involved two PCR steps, and the second step added sample barcodes and sequencing adapters. Sequencing of libraries was performed on Illumina HiSeq 2500 (2x100 bp) or NovaSeq (2x150 bp). The authors' analysis ran thus. MIGEC handled demultiplexing of reads and collapsing into UMI consensus sequences, while MiXCR performed V(D)J alignment. Clonotypes responding to the vaccine were identified with edgeR on replicate PBMC samples, with the criteria of FDR below 0.01 and a log2 fold change above 5 up to day 15. CD4 or CD8 identity was assigned to each bulk clonotype according to whether the clonotype was present at higher abundance in the sequenced CD4 repertoire or the sequenced CD8 repertoire. Using fastp trimming at Q25 and MiXCR clonotype assembly, TCRdb reanalyzed the public sequencing data and kept in-frame beta chains. Each CDR3 protein gets just one entry, which takes the most common genes and DNA from the rows behind it. None of the V and J calls come from the authors' own analysis; TCRdb made them. The sample records about 370,000 distinct CDR3 sequences, around a tenth of which are singletons. Together, the top ten hold roughly 18% of the sample.

This specimen comes from a study of T cells after yellow fever vaccination (dated by TCRdb to the late 2010s). Regarding the research as a whole: Libraries from fractions with low cell numbers were prepared with the SMART-Seq v4 Ultra Low Input RNA kit. To track T-cell clones before and after primary and booster YFV17D yellow fever vaccination, bulk TCR alpha and beta repertoires were sequenced longitudinally. Blood samples were taken at several timepoints before and after primary and secondary immunization, and bulk PBMC replicates and cell subsets were isolated. Two healthy male donors, one aged 18 to 30 and one aged 30 to 40 years, were included in the cohort. The paper's findings and limits, for the study overall: Computational filtering was required because FACS-sorted repertoires could contain abundant contaminating clonotypes from the bulk population. Because only a couple of donors were included in the study, the extent to which the findings can be generalized is limited. After the booster, most clones that had expanded after primary vaccination were detected again (about 95% of CD4 and around nine tenths of CD8), suggesting broad maintenance of memory. The secondary T-cell response was weaker than the primary response but faster, peaking on day 5 instead of day 15. A small fraction of clonotypes appeared in both the CD4 and CD8 compartments, likely as a result of convergent recombination.

This receptor was obtained from a man in his late teens or twenties who received the YFV17D yellow fever vaccine. The sample consisted of PBMCs, taken on the day of the first yellow fever vaccination.

For the CDR3, the sequence is CASSPVGNRGLGYTF. The DNA sequence is as follows: TGTGCCAGCAGCCCGGTTGGAAACAGGGGCTTGGGCTACACCTTC. This chain joins TRBV7-9 to TRBJ1-2; 7 nucleotides in the junction match TRBD1. V is cut back by 5 bases and J by 8 bases, with 14 bases in the junction unmatched. The germline V gene (reference sequence) provides CDR1 SEHNR and CDR2 FQNEAQ. The CDR3 contains 15 residues, cysteine and phenylalanine counted. Only the CDR3 DNA stays, 45 bases, in frame from base 1.